Listed below are T cell receptor beta chains from one sample, sequenced in a study of blood T cell repertoires in COVID-19. Clones were sequenced by immunoSEQ multiplex PCR, and TCRdb holds only the in-frame ones, with some missing. The sample records tens of thousands of clones, 70% to 90% being singletons. The sample taken for sequencing was peripheral blood. Receptors originate from a man aged 55 to 70 with COVID-19, enrolled during active disease. Each CDR3 is given with its conserved first and last residue. The D gene is left open where the match is weak. Expanded clones get a size class; other rows say once, few or many, or leave the size out.

v_call	j_call	d_call	clone_size	cdr3_nt	cdr3_aa
TRBV6-5	TRBJ1-5	-	-	TGTGCCACTAGGGGGTGGGGGCGCAATCAGCCCCAGCATTTT	CATRGWGRNQPQHF
TRBV9	TRBJ1-4	TRBD1	-	TGTGCCAGCAGCGGCGCAGGGGGCTCAACTAATGAAAAACTGTTTTTT	CASSGAGGSTNEKLFF
TRBV9	TRBJ1-2	TRBD1	once	TGTGCCAGCAGCGTAGGGGGACAGCAAAGGAACTATGGCTACACCTTC	CASSVGGQQRNYGYTF
TRBV29-1	TRBJ2-3	TRBD2	-	TGCAGCGTTCGGGTCGGGACTAGCTCCACAGATACGCAGTATTTT	CSVRVGTSSTDTQYF
TRBV5-1	TRBJ2-7	TRBD1	-	TGCGCCAGCAGTCTGACAGGGGTGAAGACGGGGGAGCAGTACTTC	CASSLTGVKTGEQYF
TRBV5-1	TRBJ1-6	-	-	TGCGCCAGCAGCTTGGATGGGCAGGGGAATTCACCCCTCCACTTT	CASSLDGQGNSPLHF
TRBV28	TRBJ2-2	TRBD2	-	TGTGCCAGCAGTTTCACGGGAGGAGGAGCCGGGGAGCTGTTTTTT	CASSFTGGGAGELFF
TRBV5-4	TRBJ1-5	TRBD1	-	TGTGCCAGCAGCCTTCAGGGGGCTGGACAGCCCCAGCATTTT	CASSLQGAGQPQHF
TRBV2	TRBJ1-5	-	-	TGTGCCAGCAGTGAGTATGGCAGGACACCGCATAGCAATCAGCCCCAGCATTTT	CASSEYGRTPHSNQPQHF
TRBV20-1	TRBJ2-1	TRBD2	-	TGCAGTGCTAGTGCGGGAGCGGGCAATGAGCAGTTCTTC	CSASAGAGNEQFF
TRBV7-9	TRBJ1-4	-	-	TGTGCCAGCAGCTACCCAGGGAAAAATGAAAAACTGTTTTTT	CASSYPGKNEKLFF
TRBV2	TRBJ2-2	TRBD2	-	TGTGCCAGCAATCTAGCGGAGAACACCGGGGAGCTGTTTTTT	CASNLAENTGELFF
TRBV6-5	TRBJ1-4	-	-	TGTGCCAGCAGGGGGACAAATGATGAAAAACTGTTTTTT	CASRGTNDEKLFF
TRBV10-2	TRBJ2-1	-	-	TGCGCCAGCAGCTACGTCAACTCCTACAATGAGCAGTTCTTC	CASSYVNSYNEQFF
TRBV10-2	TRBJ2-1	-	-	TGCGCCAGCAGTGAGAGTCAGACCACCAGGGAGCAGTTCTTC	CASSESQTTREQFF